Each of the 29 T cell receptor beta chains below was sequenced from the same sample in a study of cytomegalovirus exposure and HLA in healthy donors. The PCR made use of 60 Vbeta and 13 Jbeta primers. Some clones are missing from TCRdb's copy, which holds only in-frame ones; the method was immunoSEQ multiplex PCR. Of approximately 110,000 clones detected, roughly 69% appear once; the ten largest clones hold 3.8%. The sample taken for sequencing was PBMCs. The receptors were gathered from a man younger than 40 in good health and CMV-seropositive.

This chain connects TRBV27 to TRBJ2-5, with 11 bases identical to TRBD2. TRBJ2-7 matches the DNA end more closely, so the J call is doubtful. The CDR3 is 14 amino acids. Per the germline V gene, CDR1 is MNHEY and CDR2 is SMNVEV (reference sequence). CDR3 residues: CATRTSGRPYEQYF. CDR3 sequence (DNA): TGTGCCACCCGGACTAGCGGGCGACCCTACGAGCAGTACTTC.

The chain carries TRBV6-4 and TRBJ1-1; weak D call: TRBD1 (5 bases). The CDR3 runs 13 residues. In germline, CDR1 is MRHNA, CDR2 SNTAGT. The V gene lost 6 bases and the J gene lost 1 base, with 9 bases spanning the gap. The CDR3 coding sequence is TGTGCCAGCAGACGGACACCGAACACTGAAGCTTTCTTT. Protein product: CASRRTPNTEAFF.

This clone has only a few counts. The chain has TRBV5-6 and TRBJ2-7, with 8 bases that match TRBD1. In germline, CDR1 is SGHDT, CDR2 YYEEEE. The CDR3 sequence is 14 residues long. V trimming: 2 bases; J trimming: 5 bases; junction bases outside the gene matches: 6. The CDR3 coding sequence is TGTGCCAGCAGCTTCGAGACAGGGGTCCACGAGCAGTACTTC. Encoded protein: CASSFETGVHEQYF.

This clone was recorded only once. This chain joins TRBV7-3 and TRBJ1-1; D is undetermined. The CDR3 loop spans 13 amino acids. Trimming took off 5 bases at V and 0 bases at J, with 7 bases between the two ends. In germline, CDR1 is SGHTA, CDR2 FQGTGA. The CDR3 bases are TGTGCCAGCAGCCGTAACATGAACACTGAAGCTTTCTTT. Translated: CASSRNMNTEAFF.

The J gene is TRBJ1-5, the V gene TRBV10-2, with D possibly matching TRBD1 (5 bases). The germline CDR1 and CDR2 sequences are WSHSY and SAAADI. Trimming shortened V by 9 bases and J by 0 bases, and 12 bases separated the two germline ends. CDR3 size: 14 residues. CDR3 residues: CASFGGFSNQPQHF. CDR3 sequence (DNA): TGCGCCAGTTTCGGGGGATTTAGCAATCAGCCCCAGCATTTT.

J is TRBJ2-6 and V is TRBV25-1; tentatively, D is TRBD1 (6 bases). Germline loops: CDR1 MGHDK, CDR2 SYGVNS. V was shortened by 4 bases and J by 4 bases, with 17 bases between the two germline ends. The CDR3 spans 17 residues. The CDR3 protein is CASSAVSGDSGANVLTF. In DNA, the CDR3 is TGTGCCAGCAGTGCCGTTTCAGGGGATAGCGGGGCCAACGTCCTGACTTTC. Using reference TRBV25-1 and TRBJ2-6 for the parts outside the CDR3, the full variable domain is EADIYQTPRYLVIGTGKKITLECSQTMGHDKMYWYQQDPGMELHLIHYSYGVNSTEKGDLSSESTVSRIRTEHFPLTLESARPSHTSQYLCASSAVSGDSGANVLTFGAGSRLTVL.

The gene calls are TRBV5-1 and TRBJ2-1; 9 nucleotides align to TRBD1. J lost 4 bases, V lost 3 bases, and 5 bases had no gene match. Germline loops: CDR1 SGHRS, CDR2 YFSETQ. The CDR3 spans 15 residues. The CDR3: CASSSGQGLYNEQFF. CDR3 nucleotides: TGCGCCAGCAGCTCCGGACAGGGGCTTTACAATGAGCAGTTCTTC.

The chain combines TRBV9 with TRBJ2-5; tentatively, D is TRBD1 (5 bases). The assigned J gene may be wrong: the sequence end matches TRBJ2-7 better. CDR3 length equals 14 residues. Germline loops: CDR1 SGDLS, CDR2 YYNGEE. In DNA, the CDR3 is TGTGCCAGCAGCGTAGGAGACAGCTCCTACGAGCAGTACTTC. It yields the protein CASSVGDSSYEQYF.

The chain uses TRBV15 and TRBJ2-1, with D tentatively TRBD1 (5 bases). The CDR3 loop spans 15 amino acids. CDR1 and CDR2 (germline): LNHNV, YYDKDF (reference sequence). V was trimmed by 5 bases and J by 4 bases, leaving 15 bases between them. CDR3 nucleotide sequence: TGTGCCACCAGCCCTCGGCAGGGCCCGTACAATGAGCAGTTCTTC. It encodes CATSPRQGPYNEQFF. The full variable domain, with the rest looked up from reference TRBV15 and TRBJ2-1, is DAMVIQNPRYQVTQFGKPVTLSCSQTLNHNVMYWYQQKSSQAPKLLFHYYDKDFNNEADTPDNFQSRRPNTSFCFLDIRSPGLGDTAMYLCATSPRQGPYNEQFFGPGTRLTVL.

This clone was seen a handful of times. The V gene is TRBV2, the J gene TRBJ2-2, with 7 bases aligning to TRBD2. CDR1 and CDR2 from the germline V gene are SNHLY and FYNNEI. The CDR3 totals 16 residues. V lost 3 bases and J lost 0; bases outside the gene matches: 4. CDR3 bases: TGTGCCAGCAGTGAGCGGGGGTTCGCGAACACCGGGGAGCTGTTTTTT. It codes for CASSERGFANTGELFF.

A remark on this clone: One junction end disagrees with the germline gene, perhaps due to a read error. The chain is built from TRBV5-1 and TRBJ1-2; TRBD1 is a possible D gene (5 bases). Germline V gene data show CDR1 as SGHRS and CDR2 as YFSETQ. This CDR3 comprises 16 residues. The CDR3 DNA follows: TGCGCCAGCAGCTTGGGTGCAGGGTCGCCCAACTATGTCTACACCTTC. Its translation is CASSLGAGSPNYVYTF.

The chain couples TRBV7-9 to TRBJ2-3, with a tentative D call TRBD1 (5 bases). The germline V and J ends were trimmed by 1 base and 2 bases, with 10 bases remaining between them. Germline V gives CDR1 SEHNR, CDR2 FQNEAQ (reference sequence). The CDR3 runs to 15 residues. The CDR3, as DNA: TGTGCCAGCAGCTTAGGGGGCCTTCACACAGATACGCAGTATTTT. Translating it yields CASSLGGLHTDTQYF.

The chain links TRBV6-5 to TRBJ2-3; the D gene is possibly TRBD2 (6 bases). Trimming removed 6 bases from V and 1 base from J, with 11 bases in between. Germline V gene sequence: CDR1 MNHEY, CDR2 SVGAGI. The CDR3 totals 14 residues. CDR3 coding DNA: TGTGCCAGCAGAGAGACTAGTGGCACAGATACGCAGTATTTT. Its protein product is CASRETSGTDTQYF.

V usage is TRBV5-1 and J usage is TRBJ2-7; 10 positions match TRBD1. V shed 3 bases and J 2 bases; nucleotides not matched to a gene: 5. Per the germline V gene, CDR1 is SGHRS and CDR2 is YFSETQ. The CDR3 contains 15 residues. The CDR3 sequence: CASSSGQGPPYEQYF. CDR3 bases: TGCGCCAGCAGCTCGGGACAGGGGCCTCCCTACGAGCAGTACTTC.

The chain combines TRBV11-2 with TRBJ2-2, with 10 bases matching TRBD2. This CDR3 region has 16 residues. The V gene end was trimmed by 5 bases and the J gene end by 1 base; junction bases not matched to a gene: 4. CDR1 is SGHAT, CDR2 FQNNGV, per germline. The CDR3 DNA reads as TGTGCCAGCAGCCCCAGACTAGCGGGGAACACCGGGGAGCTGTTTTTT. The encoded protein is CASSPRLAGNTGELFF.

The chain combines TRBV6-5 with TRBJ1-1; D might be TRBD1 (5 bases). Trimming cost V 6 bases and J 6 bases, with 17 bases left between them. In germline, CDR1 is MNHEY, CDR2 SVGAGI. The CDR3 sequence is 14 residues long. CDR3 in amino acids: CASRPNRKKAEAFF. CDR3 nucleotide sequence: TGTGCCAGCAGACCTAACAGGAAAAAGGCTGAAGCTTTCTTT.

The V gene is TRBV27, the J gene TRBJ2-1; maybe TRBD2 (6 bases). The CDR3 extends over 12 amino acids. With 7 bases removed from V and 6 bases from J, the gap between germline ends came to 10 bases. Germline CDR1 is MNHEY and CDR2 is SMNVEV (reference sequence). The DNA of the CDR3 is TGTGCCAGCATGCAGGGAGGCAATGAGCAGTTCTTC. Protein: CASMQGGNEQFF.

V and J are TRBV19 and TRBJ1-2; D call uncertain. Deletions cut 6 bases from V and 4 bases from J, with 9 bases between. Per germline, CDR1 LNHDA and CDR2 SQIVND (reference sequence). CDR3 length: 12 amino acids. The CDR3 here is CASRPEGYGYTF. CDR3 DNA: TGTGCCAGTAGGCCCGAGGGCTATGGCTACACCTTC.

The chain has TRBV30 and TRBJ1-1, with 10 bases lining up with TRBD1. The CDR3 is made up of 14 amino acids. Looked up from germline, CDR1 is GTSNPN and CDR2 is SVGIG (reference sequence). V lost 7 bases and J lost 7; bases outside the gene matches: 12. CDR3 sequence: CAYGQGVRMIEAFF. As DNA, the CDR3 is TGTGCCTATGGACAGGGGGTTAGGATGATTGAAGCTTTCTTT.

V usage is TRBV2 and J usage is TRBJ1-2, with D possibly being TRBD1 (6 bases). Germline loops: CDR1 SNHLY, CDR2 FYNNEI. V lost 5 bases and J lost 0, with 10 bases in between. This CDR3 has 14 residues. The CDR3 coding sequence is TGTGCCAGCAGTTACAGGGCTGCTAACTATGGCTACACCTTC. Amino acid sequence: CASSYRAANYGYTF.

This clone was counted a few times. The gene calls are TRBV6-4 and TRBJ1-5; tentatively, D is TRBD1 (5 bases). The CDR3 covers 13 residues. Germline loops: CDR1 MRHNA, CDR2 SNTAGT. Trimming took off 3 bases at V and 9 bases at J, with 12 bases between the two ends. As DNA, the CDR3 is TGTGCCAGCAGTGAGAAGCACGGGGGGCCCCAGCATTTT. Protein: CASSEKHGGPQHF.

J is TRBJ2-3 and V is TRBV19; possible D gene TRBD1, 5 bases. CDR3 size: 13 residues. In germline, CDR1 is LNHDA, CDR2 SQIVND (reference sequence). Trimming removed 11 bases from V and 3 bases from J, with 15 bases in between. The CDR3, as DNA: TGTGCCGCCCGGGCAGGGCAGACAGATACGCAGTATTTT. This translates into CAARAGQTDTQYF. Combining the CDR3 with reference TRBV19 and TRBJ2-3 gives the whole variable domain DGGITQSPKYLFRKEGQNVTLSCEQNLNHDAMYWYRQDPGQGLRLIYYSQIVNDFQKGDIAEGYSVSREKKESFPLTVTSAQKNPTAFYLCAARAGQTDTQYFGPGTRLTVL.

The V gene is TRBV11-2, the J gene TRBJ2-7; D unclear. The germline CDR1 and CDR2 sequences are SGHAT and FQNNGV. This CDR3 is 17 amino acids long. V gave up 0 bases and J gave up 0 bases, with 15 bases separating them. CDR3 sequence reads: CASSLDDSTQSSYEQYF. The DNA of the CDR3 is TGTGCCAGCAGCTTAGATGACTCTACCCAAAGCTCCTACGAGCAGTACTTC.

The chain uses TRBV11-2 and TRBJ1-4, with D hard to call. The CDR3 is made up of 14 amino acids. The germline V and J ends were trimmed by 1 base and 4 bases, with 7 bases remaining between them. CDR1 and CDR2 (germline): SGHAT, FQNNGV. The CDR3 sequence: CASSLVRYNEKLFF. CDR3 nucleotides: TGTGCCAGCAGCTTAGTTCGTTATAATGAAAAACTGTTTTTT.

This clone appeared once. This chain links TRBV5-1 with TRBJ1-5; 11 nucleotides line up with TRBD1. V lost 4 bases, J lost 5 bases, and 2 bases stayed unmatched. CDR1 is SGHRS and CDR2 is YFSETQ in the germline V gene. The CDR3 runs 14 residues. Here the CDR3 reads CASSEGQGDQPQHF. DNA of the CDR3: TGCGCCAGCAGCGAGGGACAGGGGGATCAGCCCCAGCATTTT.

The V and J genes are TRBV7-9 and TRBJ2-5; 8 nucleotides align to TRBD1. Germline values: CDR1 SEHNR, CDR2 FQNEAQ (reference sequence). The length of the CDR3 is 14 residues. The junction had 6 bases not matched to a gene; V was cut back by 5 bases and J by 4 bases. The CDR3 spells CASSPQGAGETQYF. The CDR3 DNA reads TGTGCCAGCAGCCCCCAGGGGGCAGGAGAGACCCAGTACTTC. Complete variable domain (other parts from reference TRBV7-9 and TRBJ2-5): DTGVSQNPRHKITKRGQNVTFRCDPISEHNRLYWYRQTLGQGPEFLTYFQNEAQLEKSRLLSDRFSAERPKGSFSTLEIQRTEQGDSAMYLCASSPQGAGETQYFGPGTRLLVL.

This clone came up a few times. A read error may account for a junction end that differs from germline. The V and J genes are TRBV7-7 and TRBJ2-3, with 10 bases fitting TRBD1. The CDR3 sequence is 14 residues long. Germline CDR1 SSHAT, CDR2 FNYEAQ (reference sequence). CDR3 in amino acids: CASSIGTGADTQYF. The CDR3 coding sequence is TGTGCTAGCAGCATCGGGACAGGGGCCGATACGCAGTATTTT.

The chain carries TRBV5-5 and TRBJ1-1; D unclear. The V end was cut by 2 bases, the J end by 2 bases, with 10 bases between. The CDR3 runs to 14 residues. Germline CDR1 and CDR2: SGHKS and YYEKEE (reference sequence). CDR3 nucleotides: TGTGCCAGCAGCTTAGGAGGGAGAAACACTGAAGCTTTCTTT. Translating gives CASSLGGRNTEAFF. The full variable domain, in which reference TRBV5-5 and TRBJ1-1 provide the parts outside the CDR3, is DAGVTQSPTHLIKTRGQQVTLRCSPISGHKSVSWYQQVLGQGPQFIFQYYEKEERGRGNFPDRFSARQFPNYSSELNVNALLLGDSALYLCASSLGGRNTEAFFGQGTRLTVV.

The chain has TRBV13 and TRBJ2-7, with TRBD2 as a possible D gene (6 bases). V was trimmed by 7 bases and J by 4 bases, leaving 17 bases between them. Germline V gene lookup returns CDR1 PRHDT and CDR2 FYEKMQ (reference sequence). The CDR3 has 14 amino acids. CDR3 in DNA: TGTGCCAGCACCCTGGGGCTGGCGGGGTACGAGCAGTACTTC. Residues: CASTLGLAGYEQYF.